The 25 T cell receptor beta chains in this list originate from one sample, sequenced in a study of cytomegalovirus exposure and HLA in healthy donors. The primer mix had 60 Vbeta and 13 Jbeta primers. Sequencing used immunoSEQ multiplex PCR; TCRdb keeps in-frame clones, though not all of them. This table holds more than 110,000 clones, around 78% found once. Input material: PBMCs. These receptor sequences come from a male donor in good health and CMV-seronegative.

The rearrangement joins TRBV4-2 to TRBJ2-3, with TRBD1 matching 8 bases. The CDR3 contains 18 residues. With V trimmed by 0 bases and J by 2 bases, 10 bases remained unmatched. Germline V gives CDR1 LGHNA, CDR2 YNFKEQ. This chain's CDR3 is CASSQELRGRGATDTQYF. In nucleotides, the CDR3 is TGTGCCAGCAGCCAAGAGCTCAGGGGGCGTGGGGCCACAGATACGCAGTATTTT.

The rearrangement uses TRBV28 and TRBJ1-1, with TRBD1 as a possible D gene (6 bases). V gave up 4 bases and J gave up 1 base, with 10 bases separating them. Per germline, CDR1 MDHEN and CDR2 SYDVKM. CDR3 length equals 14 residues. The DNA of the CDR3 is TGTGCCAGCAGTTGGGGGGGCCCGAACACTGAAGCTTTCTTT. Its translation: CASSWGGPNTEAFF.

V and J are TRBV7-9 and TRBJ2-1, with TRBD1 identical over 8 bases. V trimming: 5 bases; J trimming: 5 bases; junction bases outside the gene matches: 5. From germline, CDR1 is SEHNR and CDR2 FQNEAQ (reference sequence). There are 14 residues in the CDR3. The CDR3 reads CASSLWTGNNEQFF. The DNA of the CDR3 is TGTGCCAGCAGCCTATGGACAGGGAACAATGAGCAGTTCTTC.

The chain has TRBV18 and TRBJ2-4; D is perhaps TRBD1 (5 bases). The V end was cut by 2 bases, the J end by 0 bases, with 11 bases between. CDR3 length: 16 residues. Germline V gene lookup returns CDR1 KGHSH and CDR2 LQKENI. The CDR3 DNA follows: TGTGCCAGCTCACCAAAAGACAGATTAGCCAAAAACATTCAGTACTTC. It encodes CASSPKDRLAKNIQYF.

The V call is TRBV29-1, the J call TRBJ2-2; 11 nucleotides align to TRBD2. Trimming at V came to 7 bases and at J to 1 base, leaving 8 bases not matched to a gene. There are 16 residues in the CDR3. Germline-derived CDR1 and CDR2 are SQVTM and ANQGSEA. As DNA, the CDR3 is TGCAGCGCTAGCGGGAGGCGTTTTCAGAACACCGGGGAGCTGTTTTTT. Its translation: CSASGRRFQNTGELFF.

The J gene is TRBJ1-2, the V gene TRBV5-1; 9 nucleotides match TRBD1. V shed 0 bases and J 3 bases; nucleotides not matched to a gene: 0. CDR3 size: 14 residues. Germline CDR1 reads SGHRS; CDR2 reads YFSETQ. The CDR3 nucleotides read TGCGCCAGCAGCTTGGGACAGGGGGACTATGGCTACACCTTC. It encodes CASSLGQGDYGYTF. Full variable domain (outside the CDR3, taken from reference TRBV5-1 and TRBJ1-2): KAGVTQTPRYLIKTRGQQVTLSCSPISGHRSVSWYQQTPGQGLQFLFEYFSETQRNKGNFPGRFSGRQFSNSRSEMNVSTLELGDSALYLCASSLGQGDYGYTFGSGTRLTVV.

V and J are TRBV19 and TRBJ1-2; maybe TRBD1 (5 bases). The CDR3 loop spans 14 amino acids. V lost 5 bases and J lost 4, with 14 bases in between. The V gene's germline CDR1 is LNHDA and CDR2 SQIVND (reference sequence). In nucleotides, the CDR3 is TGTGCCAGTAGTTCGACGGGGGGAGGCTATGGCTACACCTTC. Encoded protein: CASSSTGGGYGYTF.

The gene calls are TRBV7-9 and TRBJ2-7, with D tentatively TRBD1 (6 bases). The CDR3 length is 18 residues. V was trimmed by 0 bases and J by 8 bases, leaving 26 bases between them. Germline V gene data show CDR1 as SEHNR and CDR2 as FQNEAQ (reference sequence). The CDR3 loop is CASSLAGLGTPKNRKQYF. CDR3 DNA: TGTGCCAGCAGCTTAGCTGGGTTGGGGACACCAAAAAACCGCAAGCAGTACTTC.

This clone was recorded a few times. The chain uses TRBV25-1 and TRBJ2-1; 9 nucleotides align to TRBD2. CDR3 length equals 17 residues. Germline loops: CDR1 MGHDK, CDR2 SYGVNS. The ends lost 0 bases at V and 9 bases at J; junction bases unmatched: 12. The CDR3 region is CASSEYRGTSIEGEQFF. CDR3 in DNA: TGTGCCAGCAGTGAATACCGGGGGACTAGCATTGAGGGTGAGCAGTTCTTC.

The chain is built from TRBV6-5 and TRBJ1-2; D is perhaps TRBD1 (5 bases). CDR1 MNHEY and CDR2 SVGAGI come from the germline V gene. V lost 2 bases to trimming and J lost 2 bases, with 9 bases between them. The CDR3 covers 14 residues. The CDR3 loop reads CASSYERQNYGYTF. The CDR3, as DNA: TGTGCCAGCAGTTACGAGCGACAGAACTATGGCTACACCTTC.

The rearrangement links TRBV2 to TRBJ1-2; D gene ambiguous. V lost 0 bases to trimming and J lost 6 bases, with 17 bases between them. Germline-derived CDR1 and CDR2 are SNHLY and FYNNEI. The CDR3 spans 16 residues. CDR3 loop: CASSEALKGVGDGYTF. CDR3 in DNA: TGTGCCAGCAGTGAAGCTTTGAAGGGCGTGGGAGATGGCTACACCTTC.

The chain links TRBV2 to TRBJ1-1; no clear D gene. The CDR3 sequence is 13 residues long. Trimming took off 2 bases at V and 5 bases at J, with 9 bases between the two ends. Germline CDR1 SNHLY, CDR2 FYNNEI. CDR3 coding DNA: TGTGCCAGCAGTGAATGGTCGGGAACTGAAGCTTTCTTT. Its protein product is CASSEWSGTEAFF. The whole variable domain, filled in from reference TRBV2 and TRBJ1-1, reads EPEVTQTPSHQVTQMGQEVILRCVPISNHLYFYWYRQILGQKVEFLVSFYNNEISEKSEIFDDQFSVERPDGSNFTLKIRSTKLEDSAMYFCASSEWSGTEAFFGQGTRLTVV.

The chain has TRBV7-3 and TRBJ2-3; 13 bases are a match to TRBD2. Germline CDR1 and CDR2: SGHTA and FQGTGA. J was trimmed by 0 bases and V by 4 bases; bases with no gene match: 1. The CDR3 contains 16 residues. CDR3 nucleotide sequence: TGTGCCAGCAGCTGGGGACTAGCGGGGAGCACAGATACGCAGTATTTT. Translated, it gives CASSWGLAGSTDTQYF.

This clone was observed once. This sequence joins TRBV4-1 and TRBJ1-1; TRBD1 might be the D (5 bases). Germline V gives CDR1 MGHRA, CDR2 YSYEKL. This CDR3 contains 16 residues. Trimming pared 1 base from V and 3 bases from J, leaving 15 bases between. CDR3 sequence reads: CASSQANPTAHTEAFF. The CDR3 DNA reads as TGCGCCAGCAGCCAAGCCAACCCGACAGCTCACACTGAAGCTTTCTTT.

The rearrangement joins TRBV5-6 to TRBJ2-5; D is ambiguous. Between the trimmed V and J ends, which lost 1 base and 2 bases, there was a span of 12 bases. From germline, CDR1 is SGHDT and CDR2 YYEEEE. CDR3 length equals 15 residues. This chain's CDR3 is CASSLWQASQETQYF. In nucleotides, the CDR3 is TGTGCCAGCAGCTTGTGGCAGGCTTCTCAAGAGACCCAGTACTTC.

This chain uses TRBV6-1 with TRBJ2-5; maybe TRBD1 (5 bases). V lost 4 bases to trimming and J lost 4 bases, with 13 bases between them. CDR3 length equals 14 residues. Germline V gene lookup returns CDR1 MNHNS and CDR2 SASEGT. The CDR3 coding sequence is TGTGCCAGCAGTGCGCCTACAGGAGTAGAGACCCAGTACTTC. Its translation: CASSAPTGVETQYF.

The rearrangement joins TRBV25-1 to TRBJ2-3; maybe TRBD2 (5 bases). Germline assignment: CDR1 MGHDK and CDR2 SYGVNS. The CDR3 is 14 amino acids. Trimming left V 3 bases short and J 3 bases short, with 10 bases between. The CDR3 DNA reads as TGTGCCAGCAGTGACGACCGAGGGACAGATACGCAGTATTTT. This codes for CASSDDRGTDTQYF.

This clone was detected only once. CDR3 sequence: CASSLGLNEQFF. The CDR3 nucleotides are TGCGCCAGCAGCCTGGGACTTAATGAGCAGTTCTTC. The chain carries TRBV5-1 and TRBJ2-1, with D perhaps TRBD2 (6 bases). Germline V gene lookup returns CDR1 SGHRS and CDR2 YFSETQ. Trimming shortened V by 4 bases and J by 7 bases, and 9 bases separated the two germline ends. The CDR3 is 12 amino acids.

The chain uses TRBV5-1 and TRBJ1-4; 10 bases fit TRBD1. Germline CDR1 and CDR2: SGHRS and YFSETQ. With V trimmed by 2 bases and J by 6 bases, 4 bases remained unmatched. The CDR3 runs 15 residues. CDR3 residues: CASSLGTGEYEKLFF. The CDR3 DNA reads TGCGCCAGCAGCTTAGGGACAGGGGAGTATGAAAAACTGTTTTTT.

In its sample, this clone was seen a few times. V gene TRBV29-1 combines with J gene TRBJ2-1, with 9 bases matching TRBD1. The CDR3 loop spans 14 amino acids. V lost 1 base to trimming and J lost 9 bases; unmatched junction nucleotides: 7. CDR1 and CDR2 (germline): SQVTM, ANQGSEA. CDR3 in amino acids: CSVEGWTGEGEQFF. The CDR3 DNA reads as TGCAGCGTTGAAGGCTGGACAGGGGAGGGTGAGCAGTTCTTC.

The CDR3 is CASSPAKTGGGEKLFF. DNA of the CDR3: TGCGCCAGCAGCCCAGCTAAGACAGGGGGAGGTGAAAAACTGTTTTTT. The rearrangement uses TRBV5-1 and TRBJ1-4; 9 bases are shared with TRBD1. V shed 4 bases and J 7 bases; nucleotides not matched to a gene: 11. This CDR3 comprises 16 residues. Germline assignment: CDR1 SGHRS and CDR2 YFSETQ.

This sequence joins TRBV2 and TRBJ2-6, with TRBD2 matching over 8 bases. Trimming at V came to 8 bases and at J to 3 bases, leaving 9 bases not matched to a gene. The CDR3 has 16 residues. Per the germline V gene, CDR1 is SNHLY and CDR2 is FYNNEI. The CDR3 loop reads CASHPGGKYGANVLTF. The CDR3 nucleotides read TGTGCCAGCCACCCGGGGGGGAAATATGGGGCCAACGTCCTGACTTTC.

The J gene is TRBJ2-1, the V gene TRBV30; 10 nucleotides align to TRBD2. The trim removed 1 base at V and 4 bases at J, leaving 7 bases unmatched. CDR1 and CDR2 (germline): GTSNPN, SVGIG (reference sequence). CDR3 size: 16 residues. The DNA for the CDR3 is TGTGCCTGGAGTGCCCTTCTAGCGGGGGAGTACAATGAGCAGTTCTTC. Its protein is CAWSALLAGEYNEQFF.

The rearrangement uses TRBV5-6 and TRBJ2-5; D not certain. Trimming took off 3 bases at V and 10 bases at J, with 10 bases between the two ends. Germline CDR1 and CDR2: SGHDT and YYEEEE. The CDR3 is made up of 11 amino acids. The CDR3 DNA reads as TGTGCCAGCAGCTCACCCCGCGTCCAGTACTTC. It encodes CASSSPRVQYF.

This clone came up a few times. The chain joins TRBV7-3 to TRBJ2-7, with a tentative D call TRBD2 (5 bases). Germline CDR1 reads SGHTA; CDR2 reads FQGTGA. V shed 5 bases and J shed 4 bases, with 30 bases lying between them. The length of the CDR3 is 19 residues. The CDR3 sequence is CASSLRPVLRAPGGYEQYF. The CDR3 bases are TGTGCCAGCAGCCTCCGACCAGTCCTCCGGGCACCCGGCGGGTACGAGCAGTACTTC.